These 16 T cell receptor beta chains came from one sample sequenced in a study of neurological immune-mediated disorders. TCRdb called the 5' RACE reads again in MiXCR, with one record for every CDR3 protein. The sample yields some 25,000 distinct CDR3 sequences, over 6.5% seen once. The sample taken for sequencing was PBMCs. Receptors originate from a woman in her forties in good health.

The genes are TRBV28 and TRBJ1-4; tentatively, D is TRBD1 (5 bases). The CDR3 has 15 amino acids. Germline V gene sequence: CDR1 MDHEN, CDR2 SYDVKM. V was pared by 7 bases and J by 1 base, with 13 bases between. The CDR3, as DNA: TGTGCCAGCACCAACTTGGGGGTAACTAATGAAAAACTGTTTTTT. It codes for CASTNLGVTNEKLFF. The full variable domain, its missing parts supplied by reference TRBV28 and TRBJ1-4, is DVKVTQSSRYLVKRTGEKVFLECVQDMDHENMFWYRQDPGLGLRLIYFSYDVKMKEKGDIPEGYSVSREKKERFSLILESASTNQTSMYLCASTNLGVTNEKLFFGSGTQLSVL.

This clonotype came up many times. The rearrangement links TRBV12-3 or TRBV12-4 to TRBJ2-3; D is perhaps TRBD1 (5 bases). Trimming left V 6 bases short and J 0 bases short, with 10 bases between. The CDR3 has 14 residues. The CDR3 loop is CASRSGPSTDTQYF. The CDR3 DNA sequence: TGTGCCAGCAGATCAGGGCCCAGCACAGATACGCAGTATTTT.

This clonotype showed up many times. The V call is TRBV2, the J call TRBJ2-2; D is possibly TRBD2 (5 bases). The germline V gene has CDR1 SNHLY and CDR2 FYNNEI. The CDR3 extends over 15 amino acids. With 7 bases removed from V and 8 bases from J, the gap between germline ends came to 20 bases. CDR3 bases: TGTGCCAGCACTGAGACTTGGGCCGGGGAGGGGGAGCTGTTTTTT. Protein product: CASTETWAGEGELFF.

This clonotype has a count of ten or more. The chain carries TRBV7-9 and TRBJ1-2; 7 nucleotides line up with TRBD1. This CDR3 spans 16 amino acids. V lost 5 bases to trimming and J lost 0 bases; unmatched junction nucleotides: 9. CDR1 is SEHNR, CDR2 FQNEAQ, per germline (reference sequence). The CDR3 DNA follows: TGTGCCAGCAGCCCCGGGACAGACCTACCTAACTATGGCTACACCTTC. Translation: CASSPGTDLPNYGYTF.

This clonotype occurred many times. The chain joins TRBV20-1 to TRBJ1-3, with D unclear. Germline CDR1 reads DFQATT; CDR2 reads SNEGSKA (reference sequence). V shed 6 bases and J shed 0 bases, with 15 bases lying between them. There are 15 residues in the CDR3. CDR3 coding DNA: TGCAGTGCCCCTCCTCGGATCTTCTCTGGAAACACCATATATTTT. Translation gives CSAPPRIFSGNTIYF.

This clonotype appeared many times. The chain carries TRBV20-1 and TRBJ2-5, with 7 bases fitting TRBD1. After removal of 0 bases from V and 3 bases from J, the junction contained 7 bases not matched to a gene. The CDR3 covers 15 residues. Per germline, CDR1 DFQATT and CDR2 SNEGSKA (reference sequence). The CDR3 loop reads CSARDQRQGKETQYF. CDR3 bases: TGCAGTGCTAGAGATCAAAGACAGGGTAAAGAGACCCAGTACTTC.

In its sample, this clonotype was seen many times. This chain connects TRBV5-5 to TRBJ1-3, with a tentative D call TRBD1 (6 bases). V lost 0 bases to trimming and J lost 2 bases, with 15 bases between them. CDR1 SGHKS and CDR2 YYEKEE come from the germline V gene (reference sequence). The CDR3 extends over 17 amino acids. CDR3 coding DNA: TGTGCCAGCAGCTTGGCCGGGGTCGGGGGCACTGGAAACACCATATATTTT. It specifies CASSLAGVGGTGNTIYF.

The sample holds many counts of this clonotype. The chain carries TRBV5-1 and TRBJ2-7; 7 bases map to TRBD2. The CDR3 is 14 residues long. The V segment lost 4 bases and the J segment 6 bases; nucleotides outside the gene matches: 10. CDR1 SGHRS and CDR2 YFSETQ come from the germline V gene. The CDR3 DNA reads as TGCGCCAGCAGCATGGGACTACCGGGCGGCGAGCAGTACTTC. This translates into CASSMGLPGGEQYF. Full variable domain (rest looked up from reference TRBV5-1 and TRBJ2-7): KAGVTQTPRYLIKTRGQQVTLSCSPISGHRSVSWYQQTPGQGLQFLFEYFSETQRNKGNFPGRFSGRQFSNSRSEMNVSTLELGDSALYLCASSMGLPGGEQYFGPGTRLTVT.

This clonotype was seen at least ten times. CDR3 nucleotides: TGTGCCAGCAGCTCCGGGGAGCTGTTTTTT. Its translation is CASSSGELFF. The gene calls are TRBV7-9 and TRBJ2-2, with D unclear. CDR3 length equals 10 residues. The ends were cut back, 4 bases at V and 6 bases at J, with 0 bases in the middle. Germline CDR1 and CDR2: SEHNR and FQNEAQ (reference sequence).

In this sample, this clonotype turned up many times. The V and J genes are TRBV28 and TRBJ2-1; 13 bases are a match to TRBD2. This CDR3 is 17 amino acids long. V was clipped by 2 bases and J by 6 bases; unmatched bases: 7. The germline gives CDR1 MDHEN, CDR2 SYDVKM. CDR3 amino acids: CASSLGLAGERRNEQFF. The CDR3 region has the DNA TGTGCCAGCAGTTTAGGACTAGCGGGAGAAAGGCGCAATGAGCAGTTCTTC.

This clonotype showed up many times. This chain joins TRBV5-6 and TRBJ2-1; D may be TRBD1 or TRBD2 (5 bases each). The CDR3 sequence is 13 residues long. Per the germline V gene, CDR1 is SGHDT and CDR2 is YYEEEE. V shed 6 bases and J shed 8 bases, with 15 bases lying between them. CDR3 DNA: TGTGCCAGCACCCATGAGGGGTTAGATGAGCAGTTCTTC. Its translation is CASTHEGLDEQFF.

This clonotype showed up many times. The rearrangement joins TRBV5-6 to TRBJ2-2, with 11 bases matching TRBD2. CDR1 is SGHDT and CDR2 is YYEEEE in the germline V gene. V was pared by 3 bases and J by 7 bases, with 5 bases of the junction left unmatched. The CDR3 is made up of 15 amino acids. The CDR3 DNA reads TGTGCCAGCAGCTGGGGACTAGCGGAGCGCGGGGAGCTGTTTTTT. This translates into CASSWGLAERGELFF.

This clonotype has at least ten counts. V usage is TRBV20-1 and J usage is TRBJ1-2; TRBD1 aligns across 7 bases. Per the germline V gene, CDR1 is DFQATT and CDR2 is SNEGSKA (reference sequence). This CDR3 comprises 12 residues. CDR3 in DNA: TGCCTCGCAGAAAACAGGGGTCGTGGCTACACCTTC. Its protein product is CLAENRGRGYTF.

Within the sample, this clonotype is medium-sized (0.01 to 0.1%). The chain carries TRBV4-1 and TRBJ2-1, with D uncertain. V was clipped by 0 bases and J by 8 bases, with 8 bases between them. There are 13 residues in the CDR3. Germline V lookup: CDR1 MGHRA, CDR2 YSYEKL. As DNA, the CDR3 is TGCGCCAGCAGCCAAGAACCCTTCGATGAGCAGTTCTTC. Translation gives CASSQEPFDEQFF.

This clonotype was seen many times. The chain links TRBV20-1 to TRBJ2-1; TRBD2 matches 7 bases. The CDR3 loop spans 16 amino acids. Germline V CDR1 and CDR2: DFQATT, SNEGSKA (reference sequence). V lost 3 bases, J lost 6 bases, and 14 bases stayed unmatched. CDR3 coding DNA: TGCAGTGCTAGTCAGGTTCGGAGCGGGGCAACCAATGAGCAGTTCTTC. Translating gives CSASQVRSGATNEQFF.

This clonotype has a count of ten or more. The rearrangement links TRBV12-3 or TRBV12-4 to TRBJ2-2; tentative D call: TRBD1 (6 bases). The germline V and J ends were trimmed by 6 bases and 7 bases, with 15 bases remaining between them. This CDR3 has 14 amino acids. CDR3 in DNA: TGTGCCAGCAGCCCCACAGGGTCTGGCGGGGAGCTGTTTTTT. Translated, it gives CASSPTGSGGELFF.